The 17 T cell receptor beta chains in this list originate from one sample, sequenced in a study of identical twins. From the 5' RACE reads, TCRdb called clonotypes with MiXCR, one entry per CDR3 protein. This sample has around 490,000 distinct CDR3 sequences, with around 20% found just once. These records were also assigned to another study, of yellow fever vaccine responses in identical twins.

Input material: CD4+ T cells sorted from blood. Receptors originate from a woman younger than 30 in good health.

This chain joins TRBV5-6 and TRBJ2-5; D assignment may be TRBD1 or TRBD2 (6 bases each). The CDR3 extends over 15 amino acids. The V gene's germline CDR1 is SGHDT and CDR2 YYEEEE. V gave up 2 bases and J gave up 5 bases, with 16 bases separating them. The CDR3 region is CASSFGGGQGETQYF. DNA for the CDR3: TGTGCCAGCAGCTTCGGTGGGGGGCAGGGGGAGACCCAGTACTTC.

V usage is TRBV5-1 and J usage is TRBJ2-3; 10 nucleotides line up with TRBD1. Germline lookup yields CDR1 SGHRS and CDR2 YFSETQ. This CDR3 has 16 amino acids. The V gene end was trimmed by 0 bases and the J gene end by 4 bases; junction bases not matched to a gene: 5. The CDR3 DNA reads TGCGCCAGCAGCTTGGATAGGACAGGGGGAGCAGATACGCAGTATTTT. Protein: CASSLDRTGGADTQYF.

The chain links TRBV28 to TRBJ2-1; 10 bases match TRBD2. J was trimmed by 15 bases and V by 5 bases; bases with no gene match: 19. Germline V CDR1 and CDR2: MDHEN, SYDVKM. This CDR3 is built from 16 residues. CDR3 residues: CASSPPEAGGPPLTFF. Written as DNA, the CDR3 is TGTGCCAGCAGTCCACCCGAAGCGGGGGGGCCCCCGTTGACGTTCTTC.

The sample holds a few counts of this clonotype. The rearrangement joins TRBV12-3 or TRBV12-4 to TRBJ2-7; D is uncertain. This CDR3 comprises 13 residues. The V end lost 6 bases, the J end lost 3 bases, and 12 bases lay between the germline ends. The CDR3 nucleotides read TGTGCCAGCAGCACGATATCTCTCTACGAGCAGTACTTC. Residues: CASSTISLYEQYF.

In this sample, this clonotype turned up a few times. CDR3 DNA sequence: TGTGCCACCGAACAGGGGGCAGATGGCTACACCTTC. This sequence encodes CATEQGADGYTF. The chain carries TRBV28 and TRBJ1-2; TRBD1 aligns across 9 bases. V dropped 10 bases and J dropped 6; count of bases not matched to a gene: 6. Germline values: CDR1 MDHEN, CDR2 SYDVKM. This CDR3 spans 12 amino acids.

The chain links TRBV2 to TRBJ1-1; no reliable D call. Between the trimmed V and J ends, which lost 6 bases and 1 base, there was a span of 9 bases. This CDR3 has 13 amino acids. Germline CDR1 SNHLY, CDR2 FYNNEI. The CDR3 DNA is TGTGCCAGCAGAGTAACAGCGAACACTGAAGCTTTCTTT. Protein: CASRVTANTEAFF.

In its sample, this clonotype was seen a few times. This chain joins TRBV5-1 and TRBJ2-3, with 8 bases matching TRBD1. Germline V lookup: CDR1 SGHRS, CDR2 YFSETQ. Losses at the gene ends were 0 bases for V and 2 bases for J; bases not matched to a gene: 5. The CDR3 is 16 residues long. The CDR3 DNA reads TGCGCCAGCAGCTTGGACTGGGGACAGGCCACAGATACGCAGTATTTT. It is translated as CASSLDWGQATDTQYF.

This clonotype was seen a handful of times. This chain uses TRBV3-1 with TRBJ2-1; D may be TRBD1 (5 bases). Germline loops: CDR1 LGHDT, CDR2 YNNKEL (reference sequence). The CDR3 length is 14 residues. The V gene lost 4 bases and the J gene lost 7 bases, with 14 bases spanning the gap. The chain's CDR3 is CASSLQQVQNEQFF. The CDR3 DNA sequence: TGTGCCAGCAGCCTCCAACAGGTTCAGAATGAGCAGTTCTTC.

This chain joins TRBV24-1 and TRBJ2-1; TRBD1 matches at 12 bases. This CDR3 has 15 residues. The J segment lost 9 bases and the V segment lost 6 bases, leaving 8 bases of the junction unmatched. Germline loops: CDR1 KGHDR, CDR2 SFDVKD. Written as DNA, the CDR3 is TGTGCCACCAGTCGCGGGACAGGGGGCTATCGTGAGCAGTTCTTC. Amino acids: CATSRGTGGYREQFF.

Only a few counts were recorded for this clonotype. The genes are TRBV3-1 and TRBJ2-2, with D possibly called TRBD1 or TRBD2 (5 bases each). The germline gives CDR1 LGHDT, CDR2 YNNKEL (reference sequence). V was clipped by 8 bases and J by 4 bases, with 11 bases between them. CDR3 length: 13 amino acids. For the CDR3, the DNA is TGTGCCAGCTCCGGGACCTTCACCGGGGAGCTGTTTTTT. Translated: CASSGTFTGELFF.

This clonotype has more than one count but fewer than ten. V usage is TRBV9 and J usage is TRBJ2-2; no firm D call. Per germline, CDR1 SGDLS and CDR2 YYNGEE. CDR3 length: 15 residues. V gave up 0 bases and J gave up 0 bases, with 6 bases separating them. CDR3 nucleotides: TGTGCCAGCAGCGTAGGGACCTCGAACACCGGGGAGCTGTTTTTT. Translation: CASSVGTSNTGELFF.

The CDR3 loop is CASSLVYGNANTGELFF. The CDR3 DNA is TGTGCCAGCAGCTTAGTCTATGGGAACGCGAACACCGGGGAGCTGTTTTTT. The chain employs TRBV7-9 and TRBJ2-2, with D unclear. V gave up 1 base and J gave up 0 bases, with 12 bases separating them. Germline-derived CDR1 and CDR2 are SEHNR and FQNEAQ (reference sequence). The CDR3 length is 17 residues.

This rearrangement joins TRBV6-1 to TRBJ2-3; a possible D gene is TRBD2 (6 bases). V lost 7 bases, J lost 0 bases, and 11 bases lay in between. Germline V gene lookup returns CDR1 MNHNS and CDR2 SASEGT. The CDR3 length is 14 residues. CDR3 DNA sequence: TGTGCCAGCAAGGCGGGGCCTAGCACAGATACGCAGTATTTT. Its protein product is CASKAGPSTDTQYF.

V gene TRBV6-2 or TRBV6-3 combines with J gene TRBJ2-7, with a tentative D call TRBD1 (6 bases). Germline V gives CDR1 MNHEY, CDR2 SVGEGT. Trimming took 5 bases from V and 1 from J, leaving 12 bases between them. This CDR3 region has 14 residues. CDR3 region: CASSTDRLSYEQYV. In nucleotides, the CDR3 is TGTGCCAGCAGTACGGACAGACTATCCTACGAGCAGTACGTC.

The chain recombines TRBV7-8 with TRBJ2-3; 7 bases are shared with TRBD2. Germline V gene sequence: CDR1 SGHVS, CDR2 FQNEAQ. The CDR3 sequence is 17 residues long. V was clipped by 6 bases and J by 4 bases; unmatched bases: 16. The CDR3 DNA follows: TGTGCCAGCAGTCCCGGTTGGGGGGAGGGGTCGGCAGATACGCAGTATTTT. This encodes CASSPGWGEGSADTQYF.

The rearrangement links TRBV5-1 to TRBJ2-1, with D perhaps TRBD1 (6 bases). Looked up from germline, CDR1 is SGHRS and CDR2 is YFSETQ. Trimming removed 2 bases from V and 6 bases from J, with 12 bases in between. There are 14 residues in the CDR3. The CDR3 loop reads CASSLINRANEQFF. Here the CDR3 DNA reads TGCGCCAGCAGCTTAATTAACAGGGCCAATGAGCAGTTCTTC. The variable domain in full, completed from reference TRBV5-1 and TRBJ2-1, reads KAGVTQTPRYLIKTRGQQVTLSCSPISGHRSVSWYQQTPGQGLQFLFEYFSETQRNKGNFPGRFSGRQFSNSRSEMNVSTLELGDSALYLCASSLINRANEQFFGPGTRLTVL.

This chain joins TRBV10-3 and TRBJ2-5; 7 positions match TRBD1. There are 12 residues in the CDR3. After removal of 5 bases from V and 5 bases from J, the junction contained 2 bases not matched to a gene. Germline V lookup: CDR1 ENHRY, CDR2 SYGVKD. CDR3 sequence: CAISQGVETQYF. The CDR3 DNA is TGTGCCATCAGTCAGGGGGTCGAGACCCAGTACTTC.